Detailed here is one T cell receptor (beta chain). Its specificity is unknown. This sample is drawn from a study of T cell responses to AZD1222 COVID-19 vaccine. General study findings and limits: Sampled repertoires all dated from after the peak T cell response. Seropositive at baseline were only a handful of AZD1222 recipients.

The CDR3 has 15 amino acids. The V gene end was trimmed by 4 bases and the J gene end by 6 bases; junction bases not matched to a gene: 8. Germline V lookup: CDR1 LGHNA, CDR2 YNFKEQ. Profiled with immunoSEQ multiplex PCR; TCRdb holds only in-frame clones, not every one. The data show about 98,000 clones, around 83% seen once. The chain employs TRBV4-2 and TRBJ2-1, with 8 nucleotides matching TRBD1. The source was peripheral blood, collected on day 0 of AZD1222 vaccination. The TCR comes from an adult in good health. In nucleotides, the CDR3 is TGTGCCAGCAGCCCAACAGGGGGTCGGATCAATGAGCAGTTCTTC. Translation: CASSPTGGRINEQFF.